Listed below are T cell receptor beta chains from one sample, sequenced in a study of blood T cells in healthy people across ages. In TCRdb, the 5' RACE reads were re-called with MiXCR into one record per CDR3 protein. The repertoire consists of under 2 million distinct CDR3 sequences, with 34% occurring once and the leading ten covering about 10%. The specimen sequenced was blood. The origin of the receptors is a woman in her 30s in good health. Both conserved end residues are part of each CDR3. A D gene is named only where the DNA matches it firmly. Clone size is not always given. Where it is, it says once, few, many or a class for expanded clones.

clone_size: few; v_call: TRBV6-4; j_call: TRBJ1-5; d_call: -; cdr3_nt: TGTGCCAGCAGTGACCCCCACCGACAGGCCCAGCCTCAGCCCCAGCATTTT; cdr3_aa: CASSDPHRQAQPQPQHF
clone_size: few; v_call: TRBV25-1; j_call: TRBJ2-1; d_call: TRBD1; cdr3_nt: TGTGCCAGCAGTGAATATCAGGGGGCAATCAATGAGCAGTTCTTC; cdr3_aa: CASSEYQGAINEQFF
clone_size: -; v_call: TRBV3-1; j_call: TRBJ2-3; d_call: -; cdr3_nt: TGTGCCAGCAGCCAAGTTTTCGGTTCTAGCACAGATACGCAGTATTTT; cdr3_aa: CASSQVFGSSTDTQYF
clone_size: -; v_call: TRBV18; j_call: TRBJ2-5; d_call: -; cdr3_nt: TGTGCCAGCTCACCAAGGGAACGGGGTCAAGAGACCCAGTACTTC; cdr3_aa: CASSPRERGQETQYF
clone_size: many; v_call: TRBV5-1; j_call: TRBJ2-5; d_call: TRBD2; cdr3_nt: TGCGCCAGCAGCTTGGAAGGCGGGGGGGCCTGGGAGACCCAGTACTTC; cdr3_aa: CASSLEGGGAWETQYF
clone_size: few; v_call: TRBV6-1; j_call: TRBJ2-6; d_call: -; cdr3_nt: TGTGCCAGCAGTGAAATGCTATACTCTGGGGCCAACGTCCTGACTTTC; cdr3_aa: CASSEMLYSGANVLTF
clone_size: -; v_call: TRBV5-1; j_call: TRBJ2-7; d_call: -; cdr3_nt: TGCGCCAGCCCTATGGGGGGTCCCTCCTACGAGCAGTACTTC; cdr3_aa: CASPMGGPSYEQYF
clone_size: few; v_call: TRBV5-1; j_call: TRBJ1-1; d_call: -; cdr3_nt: TGCGCCAGCAGCGACCTTAGGAACACTGAAGCTTTCTTT; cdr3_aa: CASSDLRNTEAFF
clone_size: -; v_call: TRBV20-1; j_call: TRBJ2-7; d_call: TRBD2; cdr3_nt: TGCAGTGCTAGAGGGGCGGGAGTAAGTCCCTACGAGCAGTACTTC; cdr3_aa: CSARGAGVSPYEQYF
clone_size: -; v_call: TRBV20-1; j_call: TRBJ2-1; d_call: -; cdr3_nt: TGCAGTGCTAGCGGGGGGCCCCTAAGTGAGCAGTTCTTC; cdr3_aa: CSASGGPLSEQFF
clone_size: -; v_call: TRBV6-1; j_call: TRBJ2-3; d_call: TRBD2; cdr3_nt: TGTGCCAGCAGTGAAAGAGCTAGCGGGGCAAGCACAGATACGCAGTATTTT; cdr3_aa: CASSERASGASTDTQYF
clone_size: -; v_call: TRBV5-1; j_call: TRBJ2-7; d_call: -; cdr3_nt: TGCGCCAGCAGCCCCATGGATGGCTACGAGCAGTACTTC; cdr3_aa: CASSPMDGYEQYF
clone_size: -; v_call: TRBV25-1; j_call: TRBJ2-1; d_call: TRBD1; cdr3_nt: TGTGCCAGCAGAAAACAAGACAGGGGGTTAAATAAGCAGTTCTTC; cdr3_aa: CASRKQDRGLNKQFF
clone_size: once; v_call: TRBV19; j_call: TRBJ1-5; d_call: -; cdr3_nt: TGTGCCAGTAGTATAGGACAGACGAGCAATCAGCCCCAGCATTTT; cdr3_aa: CASSIGQTSNQPQHF
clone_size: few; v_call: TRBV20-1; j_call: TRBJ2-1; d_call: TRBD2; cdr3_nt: TGCAGTGCTAGAGATCGGTCGGGAGGCGGGCTAGGTGAGCAGTTCTTC; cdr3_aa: CSARDRSGGGLGEQFF
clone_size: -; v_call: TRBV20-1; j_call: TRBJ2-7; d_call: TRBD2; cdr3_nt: TGCAGTGCTAGAGATTCGGGGCAGGGACTAGCGGGAGGCGAGCAGTACTTC; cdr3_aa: CSARDSGQGLAGGEQYF
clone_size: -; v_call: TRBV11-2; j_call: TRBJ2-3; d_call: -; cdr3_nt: TGTGCCAGCAGCTTACAGGGGAGAGAAGATACGCAGTATTTT; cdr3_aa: CASSLQGREDTQYF
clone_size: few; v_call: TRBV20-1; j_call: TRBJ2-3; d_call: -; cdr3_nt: TGCAGTGCTGGGTTAGGCACAGATACACAGTATTTT; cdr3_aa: CSAGLGTDTQYF
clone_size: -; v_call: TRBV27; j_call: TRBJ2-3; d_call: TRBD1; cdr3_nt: TGTGCCAGCCGGACGGACAGGGCTCACACAGATACGCAGTATTTT; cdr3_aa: CASRTDRAHTDTQYF
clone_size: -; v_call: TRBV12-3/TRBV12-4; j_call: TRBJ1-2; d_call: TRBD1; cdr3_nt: TGTGCCAGCAGTATGACAGGGTCACCGGATGGCTACACCTTC; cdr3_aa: CASSMTGSPDGYTF
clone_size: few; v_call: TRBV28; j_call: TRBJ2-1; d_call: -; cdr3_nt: TGTGCCAGCACCAAGGGGAGCGGCCGCAGCTCCTACAATGAGCAGTTCTTC; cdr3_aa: CASTKGSGRSSYNEQFF
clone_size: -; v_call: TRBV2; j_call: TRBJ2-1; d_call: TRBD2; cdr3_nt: TGTGCCAGCCGGCCGATACTAGCGAAGGCTGAGCAGTTCTTC; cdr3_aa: CASRPILAKAEQFF
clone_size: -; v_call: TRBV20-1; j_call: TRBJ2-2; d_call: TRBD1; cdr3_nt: TGCAGTGCTATTAGACAGGGGGTCGGGGAGCTGTTTTTT; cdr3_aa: CSAIRQGVGELFF
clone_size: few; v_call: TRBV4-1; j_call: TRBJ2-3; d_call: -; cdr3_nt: TGCGCCAGCAGCCAAACCAGGGTAATGGGCACAGATACGCAGTATTTT; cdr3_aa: CASSQTRVMGTDTQYF
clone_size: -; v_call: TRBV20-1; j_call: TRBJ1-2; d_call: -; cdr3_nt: TGCAGTGCTAGTGCCGTGGACACCCTCCGCTATGGCTACACCTTC; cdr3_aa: CSASAVDTLRYGYTF
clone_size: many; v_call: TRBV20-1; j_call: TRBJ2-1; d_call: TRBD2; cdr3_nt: TGCAGTGCTCCCCAACTAGCGGGAGGGCCGGATGAGCAGTTCTTC; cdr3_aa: CSAPQLAGGPDEQFF
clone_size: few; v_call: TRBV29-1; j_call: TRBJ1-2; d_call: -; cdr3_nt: TGCAGCGTTGCCGACAGGTTGAACTATGGCTACACCTTC; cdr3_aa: CSVADRLNYGYTF
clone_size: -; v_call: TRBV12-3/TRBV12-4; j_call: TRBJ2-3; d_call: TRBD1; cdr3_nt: TGTGCCAGCATACAGGGGGCTACGCAGTATTTT; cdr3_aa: CASIQGATQYF
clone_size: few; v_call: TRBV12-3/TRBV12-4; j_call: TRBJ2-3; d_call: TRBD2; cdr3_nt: TGTGCCAGCAGACTCGGCGGGAGCACAGGCGGCACAGATACGCAGTATTTT; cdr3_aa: CASRLGGSTGGTDTQYF
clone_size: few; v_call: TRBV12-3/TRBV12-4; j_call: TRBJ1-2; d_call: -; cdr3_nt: TGTGCCAGCACCTTTGGGATAGGGTCTAACTATGGCTACACCTTC; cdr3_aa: CASTFGIGSNYGYTF
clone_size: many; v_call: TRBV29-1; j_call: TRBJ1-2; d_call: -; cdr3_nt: TGCAGCGTTGACCTCTCAGGAGGGGGCTATGGCTACACCTTC; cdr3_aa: CSVDLSGGGYGYTF
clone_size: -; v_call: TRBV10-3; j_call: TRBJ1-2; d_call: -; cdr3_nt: TGTGCCATCAATGCGGGTGGGGACTATGGCTACACCTTC; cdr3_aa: CAINAGGDYGYTF
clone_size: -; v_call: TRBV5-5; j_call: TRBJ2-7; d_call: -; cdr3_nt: TGTGCCAGCAGTCTGGTAACAGGTGGGAATGAGCAGTACTTC; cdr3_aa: CASSLVTGGNEQYF
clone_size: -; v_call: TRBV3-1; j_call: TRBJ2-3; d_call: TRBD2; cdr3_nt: TGTGCCAGCAGCCAAGGGACTAGCGCCGTCACAGATACGCAGTATTTT; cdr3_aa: CASSQGTSAVTDTQYF
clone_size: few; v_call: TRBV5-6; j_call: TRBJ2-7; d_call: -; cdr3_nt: TGTGCCAGCAGCGCCGGGGGTGGCGGCGAGCAGTACTTC; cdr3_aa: CASSAGGGGEQYF
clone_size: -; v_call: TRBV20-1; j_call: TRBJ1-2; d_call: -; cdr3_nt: TGCAGTGCTAGATTCGAGGTGGTCTATGGCTACACCTTC; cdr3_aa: CSARFEVVYGYTF
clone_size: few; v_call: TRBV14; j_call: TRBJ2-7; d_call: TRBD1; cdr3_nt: TGTGCCAGCAGCCGCCAGACAGGGGCCTACGAGCAGTACTTC; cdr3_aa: CASSRQTGAYEQYF
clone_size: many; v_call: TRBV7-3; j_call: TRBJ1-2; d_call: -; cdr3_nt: TGTGCCAGCAGCTCCAGGCCAAACGGTGGCTACACCTTC; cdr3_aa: CASSSRPNGGYTF
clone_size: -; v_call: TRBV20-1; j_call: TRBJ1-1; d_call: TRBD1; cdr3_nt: TGCAGTGCTAGACTCGACAGGGGTTACACTGAAGCTTTCTTT; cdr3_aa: CSARLDRGYTEAFF
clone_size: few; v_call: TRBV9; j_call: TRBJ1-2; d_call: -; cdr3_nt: TGTGCCAGCAGCGCACCGGGGGGCATGAACTATGGCTACACCTTC; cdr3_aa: CASSAPGGMNYGYTF
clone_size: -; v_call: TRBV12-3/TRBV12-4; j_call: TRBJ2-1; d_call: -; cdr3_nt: TGTGCCAGCAGTCCAGGGACTTGCTATGGACGAGTCTCCTACAATGAGCAGTTCTTC; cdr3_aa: CASSPGTCYGRVSYNEQFF
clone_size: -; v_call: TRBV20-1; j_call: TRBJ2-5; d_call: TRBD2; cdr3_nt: TGCAGTGCTAGCCCCCCGGCGGGGGTGGAGACCCAGTACTTC; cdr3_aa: CSASPPAGVETQYF
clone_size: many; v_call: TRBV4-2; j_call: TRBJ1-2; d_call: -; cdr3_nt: TGTGCCAGCAGCCAAGATCGGAACACTAACTATGGCTACACCTTC; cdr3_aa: CASSQDRNTNYGYTF
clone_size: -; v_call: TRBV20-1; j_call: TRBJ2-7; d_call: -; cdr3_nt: TGCAGTGCTAGAGACGGCGGAAATTACGAGCAGTACTTC; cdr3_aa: CSARDGGNYEQYF
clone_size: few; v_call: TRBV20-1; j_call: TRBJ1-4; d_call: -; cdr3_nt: TGCAGGTCACAGGTGAATGAAAAACTGTTTTTT; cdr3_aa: CRSQVNEKLFF
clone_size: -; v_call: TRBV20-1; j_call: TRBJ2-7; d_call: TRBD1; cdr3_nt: TGCAGTGCTAGAGACAGGGGGCGCGTCGAGCGGTACTTC; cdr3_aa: CSARDRGRVERYF
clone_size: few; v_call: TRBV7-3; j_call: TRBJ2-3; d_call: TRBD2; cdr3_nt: TGTGCCAGCAGCTCCTCCGGGGGGGCCATAGATACGCAGTATTTT; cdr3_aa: CASSSSGGAIDTQYF
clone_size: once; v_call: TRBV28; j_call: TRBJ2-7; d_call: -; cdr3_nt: TGTGCCAGCAGTTCCCCCCCAGGGGACACCTACGAGCAGTACTTC; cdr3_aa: CASSSPPGDTYEQYF
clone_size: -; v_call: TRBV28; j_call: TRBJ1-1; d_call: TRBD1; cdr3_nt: TGTGCCAGCAGTTTAAAGGAGCTTCCAACAGGGGGGACCCTTGCTTTCTTT; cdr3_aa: CASSLKELPTGGTLAFF
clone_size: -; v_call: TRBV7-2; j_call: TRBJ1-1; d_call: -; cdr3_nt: TGTGCCAGCGGCTTAGGGTTCTCTGAAGCTTTCTTT; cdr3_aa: CASGLGFSEAFF
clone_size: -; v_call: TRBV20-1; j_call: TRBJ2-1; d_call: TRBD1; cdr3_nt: TGCAGTGCTAGAAGAGCCGGGACAGGGGTTTTCAATGAGCAGTTCTTC; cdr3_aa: CSARRAGTGVFNEQFF
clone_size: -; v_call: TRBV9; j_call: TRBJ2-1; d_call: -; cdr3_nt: TGTGCCAGCAGCGTCGACCGTTTCAATGAGCAGTTCTTC; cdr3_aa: CASSVDRFNEQFF
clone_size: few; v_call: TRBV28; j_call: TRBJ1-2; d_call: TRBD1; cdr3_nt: TGTGCCAGCACCAAAGAGAGGGGGCATTATGGCTACACCTTC; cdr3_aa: CASTKERGHYGYTF
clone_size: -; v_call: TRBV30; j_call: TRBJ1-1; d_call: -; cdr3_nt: TGTGCCTGGAGTGTAATGGTGAACACTGAAGCTTTCTTT; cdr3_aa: CAWSVMVNTEAFF
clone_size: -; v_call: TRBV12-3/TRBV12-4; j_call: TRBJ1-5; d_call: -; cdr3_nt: TGTGCCAGCAGAAACGGGATCCCCAATCGGCCCCAGCATTTT; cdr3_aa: CASRNGIPNRPQHF
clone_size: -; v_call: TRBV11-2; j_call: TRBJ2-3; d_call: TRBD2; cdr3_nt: TGTGCCAGCAGCCTAAGACTAGCGAGTACCACAGATACGCAGTATTTT; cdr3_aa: CASSLRLASTTDTQYF
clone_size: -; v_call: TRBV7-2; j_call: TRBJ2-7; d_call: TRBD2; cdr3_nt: TGTGCCAGCAGCCTCAGGACTAGCGGGACAAATTACTACGAGCAGTACTTC; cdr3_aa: CASSLRTSGTNYYEQYF